These 29 T cell receptor beta chains share one sample of origin, sequenced in a study of blood T cell repertoires in COVID-19. The protocol was immunoSEQ multiplex PCR, while the TCRdb copy is restricted to in-frame clones and leaves out a portion. The table records fewer than 400,000 clones, 75% to 90% of them present only once. The specimen was PBMCs or T cells enriched from blood (not recorded which). These receptors were obtained from a man between 60 and 70 years old who had recovered from COVID-19.

The J gene is TRBJ2-7, the V gene TRBV10-3, with 9 bases lining up with TRBD1. The ends lost 4 bases at V and 0 bases at J; junction bases unmatched: 4. CDR1 and CDR2 from the germline V gene are ENHRY and SYGVKD. The CDR3 totals 15 residues. The CDR3 DNA follows: TGTGCCATCAGTGCGGGGACAGGGACCTCCTACGAGCAGTACTTC. Its translation: CAISAGTGTSYEQYF.

The chain uses TRBV20-1 and TRBJ2-2; 7 bases line up with TRBD2. With 3 bases clipped from V and 1 base from J, the junction kept 5 bases outside the gene matches. The CDR3 runs 15 residues. The germline V gene encodes CDR1 DFQATT and CDR2 SNEGSKA (reference sequence). In DNA, the CDR3 is TGCAGTGCTAGTTCGGGGGGTAGGAACACCGGGGAGCTGTTTTTT. Translated: CSASSGGRNTGELFF.

The CDR3: CASSQLILGTPNNSPLHF. CDR3 nucleotide sequence: TGCGCCAGCAGTCAATTAATTCTAGGGACTCCGAATAATTCACCCCTCCACTTT. The V gene is TRBV23-1, the J gene TRBJ1-6; possibly TRBD1 for D (5 bases). TRBV23-1 is an ORF for which the function is uncertain. Trimming left V 1 base short and J 5 bases short, with 18 bases between. The CDR3 has 18 residues.

The gene calls are TRBV29-1 and TRBJ2-3, with TRBD2 identical over 9 bases. V gave up 3 bases and J gave up 0 bases; unmatched junction bases: 7. Germline V gene sequence: CDR1 SQVTM, CDR2 ANQGSEA. This CDR3 region has 16 residues. CDR3 sequence reads: CSVDSAGGPSTDTQYF. CDR3 in DNA: TGCAGCGTTGATTCCGCGGGAGGGCCCAGCACAGATACGCAGTATTTT.

The genes are TRBV6-1 and TRBJ2-2, with 7 bases identical to TRBD2. Per germline, CDR1 MNHNS and CDR2 SASEGT. The CDR3 is 15 amino acids. V lost 3 bases to trimming and J lost 1 base; unmatched junction nucleotides: 2. The CDR3 is CASSDWGGNTGELFF. The CDR3 nucleotides read TGTGCCAGCAGTGATTGGGGGGGGAACACCGGGGAGCTGTTTTTT.

The J gene is TRBJ2-2, the V gene TRBV3-1 (or the pseudogene TRBV3-2); D might be TRBD2 (6 bases). Trimming cost V 4 bases and J 6 bases, with 9 bases left between them. This CDR3 contains 13 residues. Germline CDR1 LGHDT, CDR2 YNNKEL (reference sequence). CDR3: CASSLRLAGELFF. The CDR3 region has the DNA TGTGCCAGCAGCCTGAGACTAGCCGGGGAGCTGTTTTTT.

The genes are TRBV29-1 and TRBJ1-1; D may be TRBD1 (6 bases). Germline V gene data show CDR1 as SQVTM and CDR2 as ANQGSEA. Trimming took 6 bases from V and 5 from J, leaving 19 bases between them. The length of the CDR3 is 14 residues. CDR3 nucleotide sequence: TGCAGCGTGCCCTGGGGGCCGAAGGGGACTGAAGCTTTCTTT. Its protein product is CSVPWGPKGTEAFF.

The V and J genes are TRBV4-3 and TRBJ1-3; D uncertain. Germline CDR1 and CDR2: LGHNA and YSLEER. Trimming left V 0 bases short and J 0 bases short, with 9 bases between. This CDR3 is built from 16 residues. The CDR3 loop reads CASSQDHLSSGNTIYF. DNA for the CDR3: TGCGCCAGCAGCCAAGATCACTTAAGCTCTGGAAACACCATATATTTT.

The CDR3 DNA follows: TGTGCCAGCAGCCAAGATCGAGGTTACACAGATACGCAGTATTTT. Its translation: CASSQDRGYTDTQYF. The V gene is TRBV3-1 (or the pseudogene TRBV3-2), the J gene TRBJ2-3; D unresolved. The germline V gene encodes CDR1 LGHDT and CDR2 YNNKEL (reference sequence). This CDR3 has 15 residues. V gave up 0 bases and J gave up 2 bases, with 9 bases separating them.

This chain connects TRBV7-2 to TRBJ2-1; D is possibly TRBD2 (5 bases). The CDR3 covers 16 residues. Germline V gives CDR1 SGHTA, CDR2 FQGNSA. V was cut by 5 bases and J by 0 bases, with 14 bases left in between. The CDR3 region has the DNA TGTGCCAGCAGCCGTTGGGTGGGGAGCTCCTACAATGAGCAGTTCTTC. Translation gives CASSRWVGSSYNEQFF.

The rearrangement links TRBV3-1 (or the pseudogene TRBV3-2) to TRBJ1-6, with TRBD1 as a possible D gene (5 bases). Germline loops: CDR1 LGHDT, CDR2 YNNKEL (reference sequence). With 4 bases removed from V and 0 bases from J, the gap between germline ends came to 19 bases. The CDR3 consists of 19 residues. CDR3 in amino acids: CASSPTPIRGLSYNSPLHF. CDR3 nucleotides: TGTGCCAGCAGCCCGACCCCGATAAGGGGCCTCTCCTATAATTCACCCCTCCACTTT.

This sequence joins TRBV6-1 and TRBJ2-3; 7 nucleotides match TRBD1. There are 16 residues in the CDR3. V lost 1 base, J lost 1 base, and 5 bases stayed unmatched. Looked up from germline, CDR1 is MNHNS and CDR2 is SASEGT. In DNA form, the CDR3 reads TGTGCCAGCAGTGAAGGAGGGGGCTGGGGCACAGATACGCAGTATTTT. This gives the protein CASSEGGGWGTDTQYF.

The J gene is TRBJ1-2, the V gene TRBV6-5; D perhaps matches TRBD1 (5 bases). CDR3 length: 15 amino acids. The V gene's germline CDR1 is MNHEY and CDR2 SVGAGI. Between the trimmed V and J ends, which lost 0 bases and 4 bases, there was a span of 12 bases. In DNA form, the CDR3 reads TGTGCCAGCAGTTACTCTTATGGAAGGGGCTATGGCTACACCTTC. Translating it yields CASSYSYGRGYGYTF.

The chain is built from TRBV12-3 or TRBV12-4 and TRBJ1-4; no firm D call. This CDR3 is 13 amino acids long. V lost 6 bases to trimming and J lost 4 bases, with 9 bases between them. The CDR3 bases are TGTGCCAGCAGGCTTGACAATAATGAAAAACTGTTTTTT. Its protein product is CASRLDNNEKLFF.

The rearrangement links TRBV28 to TRBJ1-3, with D hard to call. The CDR3 consists of 11 residues. Germline CDR1 is MDHEN and CDR2 is SYDVKM. V dropped 11 bases and J dropped 9 bases, with 14 bases sitting between them. The CDR3 region is CAGRDRGTIYF. In DNA, the CDR3 is TGTGCCGGGCGGGATCGGGGCACCATATATTTT.

The chain combines TRBV10-3 with TRBJ2-5; TRBD2 is a possible D gene (6 bases). The CDR3 sequence is 15 residues long. Germline V gives CDR1 ENHRY, CDR2 SYGVKD. Trimming left V 3 bases short and J 6 bases short, with 17 bases between. The CDR3 spells CAISDSRREAKTQYF. The CDR3 DNA reads as TGTGCCATCAGTGACTCGAGGCGGGAAGCGAAGACCCAGTACTTC.

The chain combines TRBV5-1 with TRBJ2-7; no clear D gene. Per the germline V gene, CDR1 is SGHRS and CDR2 is YFSETQ. The CDR3 runs to 16 residues. V was pared by 0 bases and J by 0 bases, with 13 bases between. The CDR3 DNA follows: TGCGCCAGCAGCTTGGCCTTGCTCAAGAGCTCCTACGAGCAGTACTTC. This translates into CASSLALLKSSYEQYF.

The V gene is TRBV5-1, the J gene TRBJ2-3; 10 bases map to TRBD1. V lost 2 bases and J lost 4; bases outside the gene matches: 4. The CDR3 runs 15 residues. The germline CDR1 and CDR2 sequences are SGHRS and YFSETQ. The CDR3 protein is CASSFQTGGSDTQYF. As DNA, the CDR3 is TGCGCCAGCAGCTTCCAGACAGGGGGCTCAGATACGCAGTATTTT.

The chain has TRBV5-4 and TRBJ2-5; TRBD1 agrees at 12 bases. Losses at the gene ends were 4 bases for V and 4 bases for J; bases not matched to a gene: 8. The CDR3 length is 16 residues. CDR1 and CDR2 from the germline V gene are SGHNT and YYREEE (reference sequence). This CDR3 is CASSRDRGQETETQYF. The CDR3 nucleotides read TGTGCCAGCAGCAGGGACAGGGGGCAAGAGACAGAGACCCAGTACTTC.

The V and J genes are TRBV18 and TRBJ1-1; D remains ambiguous. Germline V CDR1 and CDR2: KGHSH, LQKENI. The CDR3 is 14 amino acids. Trimming shortened V by 6 bases and J by 5 bases, and 16 bases separated the two germline ends. CDR3 protein: CASSPLGSVTEAFF. The CDR3 region has the DNA TGTGCCAGCTCTCCCCTCGGGTCCGTTACTGAAGCTTTCTTT.

The V and J genes are TRBV5-1 and TRBJ2-7; TRBD2 is a possible D gene (5 bases). This CDR3 is built from 16 residues. V was pared by 0 bases and J by 5 bases, with 18 bases between. Germline CDR1 SGHRS, CDR2 YFSETQ. CDR3 nucleotide sequence: TGCGCCAGCAGCTTGGGACCGGCCGGGCGGGTCAACGAGCAGTACTTC. Translation: CASSLGPAGRVNEQYF.

The chain is built from TRBV5-1 and TRBJ2-7; tentative D call: TRBD2 (6 bases). This CDR3 spans 15 amino acids. Per the germline V gene, CDR1 is SGHRS and CDR2 is YFSETQ. Trimming stripped 0 bases from V and 2 bases from J, with 12 bases between. CDR3 region: CASSLGASATYEQYF. The CDR3 DNA is TGCGCCAGCAGCTTGGGGGCTAGCGCAACCTACGAGCAGTACTTC.

The chain links TRBV30 to TRBJ2-1; 8 positions agree with TRBD2. The V gene end was trimmed by 0 bases and the J gene end by 2 bases; junction bases not matched to a gene: 9. The CDR3 is made up of 17 amino acids. Looked up from germline, CDR1 is GTSNPN and CDR2 is SVGIG (reference sequence). The CDR3 region has the DNA TGTGCCTGGAGTGTAGGTAGACTAGCGAAAACCTACAATGAGCAGTTCTTC. It codes for CAWSVGRLAKTYNEQFF.

This clone has only one observation. The chain joins TRBV4-2 to TRBJ1-1; a possible D gene is TRBD1 (6 bases). The V end was cut by 1 base, the J end by 1 base, with 13 bases between. The CDR3 spans 16 residues. Germline assignment: CDR1 LGHNA and CDR2 YNFKEQ. The CDR3 protein is CASSQGGGTPNTEAFF. CDR3 DNA: TGTGCCAGCAGCCAAGGGGGAGGGACACCGAACACTGAAGCTTTCTTT.

The chain has TRBV11-2 and TRBJ1-4, with 11 bases that match TRBD1. The trim removed 4 bases at V and 6 bases at J, leaving 4 bases unmatched. Germline-derived CDR1 and CDR2 are SGHAT and FQNNGV. This CDR3 region has 15 residues. The CDR3 loop reads CASSSRDRGDEKLFF. The CDR3 region has the DNA TGTGCCAGCAGCTCCCGGGACAGGGGGGATGAAAAACTGTTTTTT.

This clone was counted between two and nine times. J is TRBJ1-2 and V is TRBV11-2; D remains ambiguous. The CDR3 covers 14 residues. CDR1 SGHAT and CDR2 FQNNGV come from the germline V gene. V was clipped by 1 base and J by 2 bases, with 8 bases between them. The CDR3 loop reads CASSLALSNYGYTF. The CDR3 DNA is TGTGCCAGCAGCTTAGCCCTAAGCAACTATGGCTACACCTTC. Together with reference TRBV11-2 and TRBJ1-2, the CDR3 gives the full variable domain: EAGVAQSPRYKIIEKRQSVAFWCNPISGHATLYWYQQILGQGPKLLIQFQNNGVVDDSQLPKDRFSAERLKGVDSTLKIQPAKLEDSAVYLCASSLALSNYGYTFGSGTRLTVV.

This chain uses TRBV3-1 (or the pseudogene TRBV3-2) with TRBJ2-7; TRBD1 matches at 10 bases. The CDR3 has 14 amino acids. V lost 0 bases and J lost 6; bases outside the gene matches: 2. The germline V gene has CDR1 LGHDT and CDR2 YNNKEL (reference sequence). The CDR3 coding sequence is TGTGCCAGCAGCCAAGAAGGGACAGGGGTCGAGCAGTACTTC. Translating gives CASSQEGTGVEQYF.

Concerning this clone itself: The same CDR3 arises from other DNA sequences in this sample as well. The chain is built from TRBV28 and TRBJ2-5; 7 positions match TRBD1. The CDR3 runs 15 residues. Germline assignment: CDR1 MDHEN and CDR2 SYDVKM. J gave up 1 base and V 0 bases, and 2 bases lay outside the gene matches. This chain's CDR3 is CASSLWGQPQETQYF. The CDR3 DNA is TGTGCCAGCAGTTTATGGGGACAGCCCCAAGAGACCCAGTACTTC.

The genes are TRBV6-5 and TRBJ2-5, with 7 bases that match TRBD2. The CDR3 sequence is 14 residues long. Trimming at V came to 8 bases and at J to 4 bases, leaving 10 bases not matched to a gene. Germline CDR1 MNHEY, CDR2 SVGAGI. This CDR3 reads CASRQLARGETQYF. The CDR3 DNA reads as TGTGCCAGCCGCCAACTAGCGCGCGGAGAGACCCAGTACTTC.